One sample yielded the 32 T cell receptor beta chains listed below, sequenced in a study of cytomegalovirus exposure and HLA in healthy donors. Measured with immunoSEQ multiplex PCR; TCRdb has only the in-frame clones, and not every one. The sample lists some 250,000 clones, almost 90% occurring once. Sequencing was performed on PBMCs. The source is a woman between 18 and 29 years old in good health and CMV-seronegative.

V and J are TRBV7-8 and TRBJ1-6; 7 bases are a match to TRBD1. The CDR3 is 14 residues long. Germline loops: CDR1 SGHVS, CDR2 FQNEAQ. V shed 5 bases, J shed 9 bases, and the junction held 7 bases outside the gene matches. For the CDR3, the DNA is TGTGCCAGCAGCCCACAGGGGAGAAGTTCACCCCTCCACTTT. Translating gives CASSPQGRSSPLHF.

The chain carries TRBV12-2 and TRBJ2-3; whether TRBD2, the table's D call, matches the DNA was not checked. TRBV12-2 is an annotated pseudogene. The CDR3 has 16 residues. CDR3 sequence reads: CASRPLTSGGADTQYF. In DNA, the CDR3 is TGTGCAAGTCGCCCCCTGACTAGCGGGGGTGCAGATACGCAGTATTTT.

Remarks on this clone: The sample has other DNA sequences that encode this CDR3 too. The chain carries TRBV28 and TRBJ2-2, with TRBD1 matching over 7 bases. Trimming took 5 bases from V and 5 from J; bases not matched to a gene: 5. The CDR3 loop spans 14 amino acids. In germline, CDR1 is MDHEN, CDR2 SYDVKM. The CDR3 protein is CASSPDRATGELFF. In DNA, the CDR3 is TGTGCCAGCAGTCCCGACAGGGCAACCGGGGAGCTGTTTTTT.

The gene calls are TRBV4-3 and TRBJ1-5; 10 bases map to TRBD1. The CDR3 runs 15 residues. Germline lookup yields CDR1 LGHNA and CDR2 YSLEER. The V segment lost 3 bases and the J segment 7 bases; nucleotides outside the gene matches: 6. The CDR3 reads CASSQGTGVGQPQHF. The CDR3 DNA sequence: TGCGCCAGCAGCCAGGGGACAGGGGTTGGGCAGCCCCAGCATTTT.

The rearrangement joins TRBV29-1 to TRBJ2-3; 8 bases fit TRBD1. Trimming removed 7 bases from V and 4 bases from J; junction bases left unmatched: 7. This CDR3 is built from 13 residues. Germline lookup yields CDR1 SQVTM and CDR2 ANQGSEA. CDR3 region: CSATDRAADTQYF. The CDR3 nucleotides are TGCAGCGCCACGGACAGGGCCGCAGATACGCAGTATTTT.

The V and J genes are TRBV5-4 and TRBJ2-3; D is possibly TRBD1 (6 bases). CDR1 and CDR2 (germline): SGHNT, YYREEE (reference sequence). V lost 0 bases and J lost 1, with 12 bases in between. The CDR3 covers 16 residues. The CDR3 sequence: CASSLGGRGGTDTQYF. DNA for the CDR3: TGTGCCAGCAGCTTGGGAGGCAGGGGAGGCACAGATACGCAGTATTTT.

V and J are TRBV7-2 and TRBJ2-1, with TRBD2 matching 10 bases. The ends lost 5 bases at V and 6 bases at J; junction bases unmatched: 7. The V gene's germline CDR1 is SGHTA and CDR2 FQGNSA. The CDR3 is 15 amino acids. The CDR3 bases are TGTGCCAGCAGCGCTTCTAGCGGGGGAGTCAATGAGCAGTTCTTC. Its translation: CASSASSGGVNEQFF.

The chain has TRBV7-8 and TRBJ1-1; TRBD1 is a possible D gene (5 bases). The germline V gene encodes CDR1 SGHVS and CDR2 FQNEAQ. V gave up 3 bases and J gave up 10 bases, with 21 bases separating them. The CDR3 runs to 15 residues. CDR3 bases: TGTGCCAGCAGCTTGGCCGGGACTCCCCACGGGGGAGCTTTCTTT. It codes for CASSLAGTPHGGAFF. Using reference TRBV7-8 and TRBJ1-1 for the parts outside the CDR3, the full variable domain is GAGVSQSPRYKVAKRGQDVALRCDPISGHVSLFWYQQALGQGPEFLTYFQNEAQLDKSGLPSDRFFAERPEGSVSTLKIQRTQQEDSAVYLCASSLAGTPHGGAFFGQGTRLTVV.

The chain is built from TRBV5-5 and TRBJ1-4; 7 bases agree with TRBD1. Per the germline V gene, CDR1 is SGHKS and CDR2 is YYEKEE (reference sequence). The CDR3 is 18 residues long. The ends lost 4 bases at V and 4 bases at J; junction bases unmatched: 16. CDR3 sequence reads: CASSTGDWSDLNNEKLFF. The CDR3 DNA reads TGTGCCAGCAGCACAGGGGACTGGTCAGATCTAAATAATGAAAAACTGTTTTTT.

This chain uses TRBV5-6 with TRBJ1-3, with 9 positions matching TRBD1. The CDR3 length is 16 residues. V lost 0 bases, J lost 1 base, and 2 bases stayed unmatched. The V gene's germline CDR1 is SGHDT and CDR2 YYEEEE. CDR3 protein: CASSLVQGASGNTIYF. In DNA form, the CDR3 reads TGTGCCAGCAGCTTGGTACAGGGGGCTTCTGGAAACACCATATATTTT.

This chain connects TRBV27 to TRBJ2-5; TRBD2 matches at 11 bases. CDR1 is MNHEY, CDR2 SMNVEV, per germline (reference sequence). The CDR3 is made up of 16 amino acids. V lost 3 bases to trimming and J lost 0 bases; unmatched junction nucleotides: 3. CDR3 sequence (DNA): TGTGCCAGCAGTTTGACTAGCGGGGCGCACCAAGAGACCCAGTACTTC. Translated, it gives CASSLTSGAHQETQYF.

This clone was detected once. J is TRBJ1-3 and V is TRBV11-2, with D hard to call. V shed 3 bases and J shed 4 bases, with 4 bases lying between them. The CDR3 has 12 residues. Germline assignment: CDR1 SGHAT and CDR2 FQNNGV. CDR3 amino acids: CASSFEGNTIYF. The CDR3 DNA reads TGTGCCAGCAGCTTTGAGGGAAACACCATATATTTT.

The chain recombines TRBV5-4 with TRBJ1-1, with D perhaps matching TRBD1 (5 bases). CDR1 SGHNT and CDR2 YYREEE come from the germline V gene (reference sequence). The CDR3 consists of 11 residues. V was pared by 4 bases and J by 7 bases, with 8 bases between. The CDR3 DNA reads as TGTGCCAGCAGCCGGGGGGTTGAAGCTTTCTTT. Translation: CASSRGVEAFF.

The V gene is TRBV7-9, the J gene TRBJ1-1, with a tentative D call TRBD1 (5 bases). Germline lookup yields CDR1 SEHNR and CDR2 FQNEAQ (reference sequence). CDR3 length: 11 amino acids. The V end was cut by 5 bases, the J end by 8 bases, with 9 bases between. The CDR3 sequence is CASSASGEAFF. The CDR3 nucleotides read TGTGCCAGCAGCGCCTCAGGGGAAGCTTTCTTT.

This chain links TRBV29-1 with TRBJ2-3, with 10 bases identical to TRBD2. Germline assignment: CDR1 SQVTM and CDR2 ANQGSEA. The CDR3 covers 14 residues. With 6 bases clipped from V and 7 bases from J, the junction kept 10 bases outside the gene matches. CDR3: CSVDPSGGVHTQYF. CDR3 DNA sequence: TGCAGCGTCGATCCTAGCGGGGGTGTGCATACGCAGTATTTT.

CDR3 sequence reads: CASSEARQGRYGYTF. Here the CDR3 DNA reads TGTGCCAGCAGTGAAGCGCGTCAGGGGAGATATGGCTACACCTTC. V usage is TRBV6-1 and J usage is TRBJ1-2; D possibly corresponds to TRBD1 (6 bases). Germline V gene sequence: CDR1 MNHNS, CDR2 SASEGT. V dropped 0 bases and J dropped 5 bases, with 13 bases sitting between them. This CDR3 is 15 amino acids long.

The chain combines TRBV7-2 with TRBJ2-7; 7 nucleotides line up with TRBD2. Trimming removed 1 base from V and 2 bases from J; junction bases left unmatched: 5. Per germline, CDR1 SGHTA and CDR2 FQGNSA. The CDR3 totals 15 residues. The CDR3 DNA follows: TGTGCCAGCAGCTTAGTGCGGGGGAATGCCTACGAGCAGTACTTC. This gives the protein CASSLVRGNAYEQYF.

The chain employs TRBV2 and TRBJ2-1, with 15 bases lining up with TRBD2. The trim removed 1 base at V and 7 bases at J, leaving 8 bases unmatched. CDR1 is SNHLY, CDR2 FYNNEI, per germline. CDR3 length equals 18 residues. Written as DNA, the CDR3 is TGTGCCAGCAGTGAAGGGACTAGCGGGGGGGCCCGGGAGAATGAGCAGTTCTTC. It specifies CASSEGTSGGARENEQFF.

This chain uses TRBV14 with TRBJ1-2; 7 bases match TRBD1. This CDR3 region has 16 residues. CDR1 and CDR2 from the germline V gene are SGHDN and FVKESK. Trimming removed 0 bases from V and 4 bases from J; junction bases left unmatched: 8. The DNA for the CDR3 is TGTGCCAGCAGCCAAGATATCGGACAGGCCCTCTATGGCTACACCTTC. Amino acid sequence: CASSQDIGQALYGYTF.

This clone was recorded once. The V and J genes are TRBV6-5 and TRBJ1-1; D unclear. Trimming stripped 5 bases from V and 1 base from J, with 11 bases between. The CDR3 runs to 14 residues. The V gene's germline CDR1 is MNHEY and CDR2 SVGAGI. CDR3 in DNA: TGTGCCAGCAGTGGGAGGCACCGGAACACTGAAGCTTTCTTT. This translates into CASSGRHRNTEAFF.

This clone turned up a few times. This chain uses TRBV29-1 with TRBJ1-2; 7 bases fit TRBD1. CDR1 SQVTM and CDR2 ANQGSEA come from the germline V gene. Losses at the gene ends were 5 bases for V and 8 bases for J; bases not matched to a gene: 8. This CDR3 comprises 12 residues. The CDR3 sequence is CSVTHRGWGYTF. The CDR3 region has the DNA TGCAGCGTTACTCACAGGGGATGGGGCTACACCTTC.

This clone is a singleton in its sample. The CDR3 reads CSSRDVSGNTIYF. CDR3 nucleotide sequence: TGCAGCTCTAGAGACGTCTCTGGAAACACCATATATTTT. V and J are TRBV29-1 and TRBJ1-3; D gene ambiguous. Trimming cost V 8 bases and J 0 bases, with 11 bases left between them. The germline V gene has CDR1 SQVTM and CDR2 ANQGSEA. The CDR3 totals 13 residues.

The rearrangement links TRBV6-1 to TRBJ2-1; a possible D gene is TRBD1 (6 bases). This CDR3 spans 12 amino acids. CDR1 is MNHNS and CDR2 is SASEGT in the germline V gene. V was shortened by 1 base and J by 9 bases, with 7 bases between the two germline ends. CDR3 bases: TGTGCCAGCAGTGAAGTACAGGGTGAGCAGTTCTTC. Amino acid sequence: CASSEVQGEQFF.

The chain combines TRBV5-6 with TRBJ1-1; 8 bases are shared with TRBD1. The ends lost 2 bases at V and 1 base at J; junction bases unmatched: 7. The CDR3 consists of 16 residues. Germline V gene sequence: CDR1 SGHDT, CDR2 YYEEEE. The CDR3 DNA reads TGTGCCAGCAGCTTCAGGGGGCTTTACGCGAACACTGAAGCTTTCTTT. Translating it yields CASSFRGLYANTEAFF.

A few counts support this clone. The chain couples TRBV2 to TRBJ1-2; 7 bases align to TRBD1. The CDR3 covers 16 residues. The germline CDR1 and CDR2 sequences are SNHLY and FYNNEI. V lost 1 base, J lost 2 bases, and 7 bases stayed unmatched. CDR3 bases: TGTGCCAGCAGTGAAGAAGAGGGGGCGGGGAACTATGGCTACACCTTC. Its translation: CASSEEEGAGNYGYTF.

The V gene is TRBV5-6, the J gene TRBJ2-2, with D uncertain. CDR3 length equals 15 residues. V was clipped by 5 bases and J by 0 bases, with 11 bases between them. In germline, CDR1 is SGHDT, CDR2 YYEEEE. In DNA, the CDR3 is TGTGCCAGCAGAGAACAGATATCGAACACCGGGGAGCTGTTTTTT. Its protein is CASREQISNTGELFF.

The CDR3 nucleotides read TGTGCCACCGGGACTCACCTCTATGGCTACACCTTC. Protein: CATGTHLYGYTF. The chain is built from TRBV10-3 and TRBJ1-2; tentatively, D is TRBD1 (5 bases). CDR1 is ENHRY and CDR2 is SYGVKD in the germline V gene. V was trimmed by 10 bases and J by 4 bases, leaving 13 bases between them. The CDR3 has 12 residues.

The chain links TRBV6-5 to TRBJ2-1; 7 bases are a match to TRBD2. V gave up 2 bases and J gave up 4 bases; unmatched junction bases: 5. This CDR3 spans 15 amino acids. The germline CDR1 and CDR2 sequences are MNHEY and SVGAGI. The CDR3 DNA reads TGTGCCAGCAGTTACGCGTCTAGCGGATACAATGAGCAGTTCTTC. Its protein product is CASSYASSGYNEQFF.

This chain connects TRBV28 to TRBJ1-2, with 9 nucleotides matching TRBD1. The CDR3 is 15 amino acids. Losses at the gene ends were 3 bases for V and 4 bases for J; bases not matched to a gene: 6. Germline V gene lookup returns CDR1 MDHEN and CDR2 SYDVKM. The CDR3 DNA is TGTGCCAGCAGTTTCCTACAGGGGGCGGGCTATGGCTACACCTTC. This translates into CASSFLQGAGYGYTF.

The chain joins TRBV29-1 to TRBJ1-2; no clear D. Germline V gives CDR1 SQVTM, CDR2 ANQGSEA. V was pared by 0 bases and J by 2 bases, with 13 bases between. This CDR3 contains 15 residues. CDR3 coding DNA: TGCAGCGTTGAAGATCTTATAATAGCGAACTATGGCTACACCTTC. Its translation: CSVEDLIIANYGYTF.

In its sample, this clone was seen once. This sequence joins TRBV5-1 and TRBJ2-3; tentatively, D is TRBD1 (5 bases). This CDR3 has 14 amino acids. Germline V CDR1 and CDR2: SGHRS, YFSETQ. V was clipped by 2 bases and J by 0 bases, with 7 bases between them. DNA of the CDR3: TGCGCCAGCAGCTTCGACAGTAGCACAGATACGCAGTATTTT. Protein product: CASSFDSSTDTQYF.

The V gene is TRBV11-2, the J gene TRBJ2-7, with 9 positions matching TRBD1. CDR3 length: 15 residues. Trimming took 0 bases from V and 4 from J; bases not matched to a gene: 4. Germline V CDR1 and CDR2: SGHAT, FQNNGV. The CDR3 region has the DNA TGTGCCAGCAGCTTAGATACGACAGGGGGGTACGAGCAGTACTTC. It translates to CASSLDTTGGYEQYF. The full variable domain, its missing parts supplied by reference TRBV11-2 and TRBJ2-7, is EAGVAQSPRYKIIEKRQSVAFWCNPISGHATLYWYQQILGQGPKLLIQFQNNGVVDDSQLPKDRFSAERLKGVDSTLKIQPAKLEDSAVYLCASSLDTTGGYEQYFGPGTRLTVT.